The 23 T cell receptor beta chains below were found in one sample sequenced in a study of T cells after yellow fever vaccination. Each CDR3 protein gets one entry after TCRdb re-called the 5' RACE reads with MiXCR. In the table there are under 200,000 distinct CDR3 sequences, under 7.5% of which are singletons. The specimen comprised CD4+ T cells sorted from PBMCs, sampled 5 to 6 days after the first yellow fever vaccination. These receptors were obtained from a man in his late teens or twenties who received the YFV17D yellow fever vaccine.

This clonotype was observed at least ten times. This rearrangement joins TRBV15 to TRBJ1-2, with D maybe TRBD1 (5 bases). Per germline, CDR1 LNHNV and CDR2 YYDKDF (reference sequence). Trimming removed 4 bases at V and 4 bases at J, with 13 bases between. The CDR3 runs 14 residues. CDR3 region: CATSKEGRGYGYTF. CDR3 sequence (DNA): TGTGCCACCAGCAAAGAGGGTAGGGGCTATGGCTACACCTTC. Variable domain in full (rest from reference TRBV15 and TRBJ1-2): DAMVIQNPRYQVTQFGKPVTLSCSQTLNHNVMYWYQQKSSQAPKLLFHYYDKDFNNEADTPDNFQSRRPNTSFCFLDIRSPGLGDTAMYLCATSKEGRGYGYTFGSGTRLTVV.

In its sample, this clonotype was seen many times. The chain couples TRBV4-2 to TRBJ1-2, with TRBD1 matching over 9 bases. Trimming cost V 4 bases and J 5 bases; bases outside gene matches: 8. Germline-derived CDR1 and CDR2 are LGHNA and YNFKEQ. This CDR3 has 15 amino acids. The DNA of the CDR3 is TGTGCCAGCAGCCCCGGGACAGGGTTAGGGTATGGCTACACCTTC. Translation gives CASSPGTGLGYGYTF.

This chain joins TRBV4-3 and TRBJ2-4; TRBD2 agrees at 8 bases. The germline V gene encodes CDR1 LGHNA and CDR2 YSLEER. Trimming took 3 bases from V and 0 from J; bases not matched to a gene: 4. CDR3 length: 16 amino acids. In DNA form, the CDR3 reads TGCGCCAGCAGCCACCGGGGGGGGGTAGCCAAAAACATTCAGTACTTC. Its translation: CASSHRGGVAKNIQYF.

The chain combines TRBV7-2 with TRBJ1-6; weak D call: TRBD1 (5 bases). The CDR3 is 17 amino acids. In germline, CDR1 is SGHTA, CDR2 FQGNSA. V lost 5 bases and J lost 7, with 21 bases in between. CDR3 DNA sequence: TGTGCCAGCAGCCCTCACCCGGGGGGGGGAGCGAATTCACCCCTCCACTTT. Translated: CASSPHPGGGANSPLHF.

This clonotype was counted a few times. The V and J genes are TRBV12-5 and TRBJ1-5; D might be TRBD1 (5 bases). Per the germline V gene, CDR1 is LGHNT and CDR2 is FRNRAP. Trimming removed 9 bases at V and 2 bases at J, with 14 bases between. There are 14 residues in the CDR3. This CDR3 is CARGGVKGNQPQHF. In DNA, the CDR3 is TGTGCTAGGGGGGGGGTAAAGGGCAATCAGCCCCAGCATTTT.

Many counts were recorded for this clonotype. This chain links TRBV7-9 with TRBJ2-1; TRBD2 is a possible D gene (6 bases). CDR1 SEHNR and CDR2 FQNEAQ come from the germline V gene (reference sequence). This CDR3 is 15 amino acids long. Trimming took 8 bases from V and 7 from J, leaving 21 bases between them. In nucleotides, the CDR3 is TGTGCCAGCGATATGGCGGGGACCTCAGGGAATGAGCAGTTCTTC. Translation gives CASDMAGTSGNEQFF.

This clonotype was seen a handful of times. J is TRBJ2-7 and V is TRBV20-1; a possible D gene is TRBD1 (6 bases). This CDR3 has 13 amino acids. Trimming stripped 3 bases from V and 2 bases from J, with 11 bases between. Looked up from germline, CDR1 is DFQATT and CDR2 is SNEGSKA (reference sequence). The CDR3 nucleotides read TGCAGTGCTAGTACAGGGCTCGCCTACGAGCAGTACGTC. It translates to CSASTGLAYEQYV.

There are a few counts of this clonotype. This chain joins TRBV6-5 and TRBJ1-1; unclear D gene. The CDR3 length is 14 residues. Trimming shortened V by 4 bases and J by 1 base, and 10 bases separated the two germline ends. Germline assignment: CDR1 MNHEY and CDR2 SVGAGI. In DNA, the CDR3 is TGTGCCAGCAGTTCCCGGACCGCGAACACTGAAGCTTTCTTT. It translates to CASSSRTANTEAFF.

This clonotype was seen a handful of times. The J gene is TRBJ1-2, the V gene TRBV7-9, with a tentative D call TRBD1 (5 bases). This CDR3 contains 13 residues. CDR1 SEHNR and CDR2 FQNEAQ come from the germline V gene (reference sequence). Between the trimmed V and J ends, which lost 3 bases and 7 bases, there was a span of 12 bases. The CDR3 coding sequence is TGTGCCAGCAGCTTTGAGTCCCAGGGTGGCTACACCTTC. Translating it yields CASSFESQGGYTF. Based on the CDR3 plus reference TRBV7-9 and TRBJ1-2, the full variable domain is DTGVSQNPRHKITKRGQNVTFRCDPISEHNRLYWYRQTLGQGPEFLTYFQNEAQLEKSRLLSDRFSAERPKGSFSTLEIQRTEQGDSAMYLCASSFESQGGYTFGSGTRLTVV.

This clonotype came up a few times. The V call is TRBV18, the J call TRBJ1-2; TRBD1 might be the D (6 bases). Germline V gene data show CDR1 as KGHSH and CDR2 as LQKENI. With 1 base removed from V and 2 bases from J, the gap between germline ends came to 14 bases. CDR3 length: 16 amino acids. CDR3 in DNA: TGTGCCAGCTCACCACAGGACAGTCTGACGAACTATGGCTACACCTTC. Residues: CASSPQDSLTNYGYTF.

This clonotype was counted a few times. The rearrangement uses TRBV6-1 and TRBJ2-1; D gene ambiguous. Trimming left V 6 bases short and J 3 bases short, with 9 bases between. The CDR3 is 13 amino acids. Germline CDR1 reads MNHNS; CDR2 reads SASEGT. CDR3 bases: TGTGCCAGCAGACCAAGCTACTACAATGAGCAGTTCTTC. Translated: CASRPSYYNEQFF.

This clonotype was counted ten times or more. The chain uses TRBV7-7 and TRBJ2-3; TRBD1 is a possible D gene (6 bases). Germline lookup yields CDR1 SSHAT and CDR2 FNYEAQ (reference sequence). Trimming pared 5 bases from V and 3 bases from J, leaving 9 bases between. The CDR3 extends over 13 amino acids. The CDR3 DNA sequence: TGTGCCAGCAGCCCCGGACAGACAGATACGCAGTATTTT. It translates to CASSPGQTDTQYF.

Concerning this clonotype: The junction and the germline gene differ at one end; a read error may be behind it. The chain uses TRBV12-3 or TRBV12-4 and TRBJ1-5, with D possibly TRBD1 on 6 matching bases. This CDR3 contains 18 residues. As DNA, the CDR3 is TGTGCCTGCAGTTTACTCGAGTGGGACACATATAGCAATCAGCCCCAGCATTTT. It specifies CACSLLEWDTYSNQPQHF.

This clonotype was found many times. This chain links TRBV7-9 with TRBJ2-1; the D gene is possibly TRBD1 (5 bases). The CDR3 consists of 15 residues. CDR1 is SEHNR and CDR2 is FQNEAQ in the germline V gene (reference sequence). V shed 5 bases and J shed 3 bases, with 14 bases lying between them. In DNA form, the CDR3 reads TGTGCCAGCAGCCCACGACAGAGCCTCTACAATGAGCAGTTCTTC. The encoded protein is CASSPRQSLYNEQFF.

At least ten counts were recorded for this clonotype. The chain is built from TRBV7-6 and TRBJ2-1; a weak D match, TRBD1 (6 bases). Germline V gene data show CDR1 as SGHVS and CDR2 as FNYEAQ. V was cut by 6 bases and J by 0 bases, with 12 bases left in between. The CDR3 totals 15 residues. The CDR3 sequence: CASSAGQRSYNEQFF. CDR3 coding DNA: TGTGCCAGCAGTGCTGGACAGCGCTCCTACAATGAGCAGTTCTTC.

Only a few counts were recorded for this clonotype. The J gene is TRBJ2-1, the V gene TRBV10-2; 11 nucleotides match TRBD2. After removal of 8 bases from V and 8 bases from J, the junction contained 17 bases not matched to a gene. The CDR3 consists of 17 residues. The V gene's germline CDR1 is WSHSY and CDR2 SAAADI. The CDR3 loop is CASGGRIAGGSGHEQFF. The CDR3 DNA follows: TGCGCCAGCGGGGGAAGAATAGCGGGGGGGTCGGGCCATGAGCAGTTCTTC.

Ten or more counts support this clonotype. V gene TRBV4-3 combines with J gene TRBJ1-2; TRBD1 might be the D (6 bases). Trimming stripped 0 bases from V and 5 bases from J, with 10 bases between. Germline V gene data show CDR1 as LGHNA and CDR2 as YSLEER. This CDR3 is 14 amino acids long. CDR3 residues: CASSQEGAGYGYTF. CDR3 coding DNA: TGCGCCAGCAGCCAAGAGGGGGCAGGGTATGGCTACACCTTC.

In this sample, this clonotype turned up a few times. The chain couples TRBV4-1 to TRBJ1-2, with D tentatively TRBD1 (5 bases). CDR1 MGHRA and CDR2 YSYEKL come from the germline V gene. The CDR3 covers 15 residues. Deletions cut 0 bases from V and 5 bases from J, with 13 bases between. This chain's CDR3 is CASSQERGVGYGYTF. The DNA for the CDR3 is TGCGCCAGCAGCCAAGAGAGAGGGGTTGGGTATGGCTACACCTTC.

This clonotype was seen ten or more times. V is TRBV12-3 or TRBV12-4 and J is TRBJ1-1, with D unclear. The CDR3 is made up of 13 amino acids. V shed 6 bases and J shed 0 bases, with 8 bases lying between them. CDR3 bases: TGTGCCAGCAGAAAGACCATGAACACTGAAGCTTTCTTT. Residues: CASRKTMNTEAFF.

The chain carries TRBV18 and TRBJ1-5; D is possibly TRBD1 (6 bases). This CDR3 is 14 amino acids long. Trimming removed 2 bases at V and 6 bases at J, with 11 bases between. CDR1 KGHSH and CDR2 LQKENI come from the germline V gene. As DNA, the CDR3 is TGTGCCAGCTCACCAAACAAGGGGGGTCAGCCCCAGCATTTT. It is translated as CASSPNKGGQPQHF.

Ten or more counts support this clonotype. The chain has TRBV7-9 and TRBJ2-7; D might be TRBD1 (6 bases). The CDR3 spans 15 residues. Germline CDR1 and CDR2: SEHNR and FQNEAQ (reference sequence). The V end was cut by 8 bases, the J end by 0 bases, with 17 bases between. Written as DNA, the CDR3 is TGTGCCAGCTCTCCAAGGGGGATAAGCTCCTACGAGCAGTACGTC. This gives the protein CASSPRGISSYEQYV.

This clonotype was detected once. A much bigger clone sits one base away, suggesting this may be a read error. This chain joins TRBV27 and TRBJ2-7, with 7 bases lining up with TRBD1. Unmatched junction bases numbered 11, after V lost 3 bases and J lost 3 bases. Germline-derived CDR1 and CDR2 are MNHEY and SMNVEV (reference sequence). CDR3 length: 16 residues. The CDR3 loop reads CASSLRKGARNYEQYF. The CDR3 coding sequence is TGTGCCAGCAGTTTGCGGAAGGGGGCGCGAAACTACGAGCAGTACTTC.

This clonotype occurred a few times. V gene TRBV5-1 combines with J gene TRBJ1-1; D ambiguous. Trimming removed 5 bases from V and 1 base from J, with 12 bases in between. The CDR3 length is 14 residues. Germline lookup yields CDR1 SGHRS and CDR2 YFSETQ. The CDR3 sequence is CASSSVGGNTEAFF. Written as DNA, the CDR3 is TGCGCCAGCAGTTCCGTCGGCGGGAACACTGAAGCTTTCTTT.